This T cell receptor beta chain emerged from a study of type 1 regulatory T cells. Study background: T-allo10 is a Tr1-enriched, alloantigen-specific CD4 T cell product made in vitro.

The CDR3 is made up of 13 amino acids. Germline CDR1 SGHTA, CDR2 FQGNSA. Trimming took 1 base from V and 6 from J, leaving 10 bases between them. TCRdb ran MiXCR on the reads and lists one entry per CDR3 protein. Altogether some 100,000 distinct CDR3 sequences are present, roughly 28% being singletons, with the ten largest covering approximately 2.2%. The sequencing sample was made of CD4+ T cells, either the whole sample or a sorted fraction (not recorded which). V is TRBV7-2 and J is TRBJ2-7, with no clear D. The origin of this receptor is a human donor in good health. CDR3 in amino acids: CASSLGDLGEQYF. In DNA, the CDR3 is TGTGCCAGCAGCTTAGGGGATCTAGGCGAGCAGTACTTC. Filled out from reference TRBV7-2 and TRBJ2-7, the complete variable domain reads GAGVSQSPSNKVTEKGKDVELRCDPISGHTALYWYRQSLGQGLEFLIYFQGNSAPDKSGLPSDRFSAERTGGSVSTLTIQRTQQEDSAVYLCASSLGDLGEQYFGPGTRLTVT.